The 4 T cell receptor beta chains presented below share a single source sample, sequenced in a study of T cells after posttransplantation cyclophosphamide. Repertoires were generated with immunoSEQ multiplex PCR, while TCRdb's copy carries only in-frame clones and drops some. Of fewer than 40,000 clones listed, about 90% were seen once; the top ten hold about 15%. Sequencing was performed on PBMCs. The source is a woman aged 40 to 49 with a blood cancer, CMV-positive, and with a related stem cell donor.

In this sample, this clone turned up a few times. The CDR3 coding sequence is TGTGCCAGCAGTTCCCCTGACAGGGGGAACTACGAGCAGTACTTC. Translating gives CASSSPDRGNYEQYF. V and J are TRBV2 and TRBJ2-7; TRBD1 aligns across 9 bases. Germline V gives CDR1 SNHLY, CDR2 FYNNEI. The CDR3 totals 15 residues. Germline trimming cut 5 bases from V and 3 bases from J; bases unmatched to any gene: 8.

The gene calls are TRBV7-6 and TRBJ1-6; no definite D call. V dropped 1 base and J dropped 10 bases, with 14 bases sitting between them. The CDR3 contains 15 residues. The germline CDR1 and CDR2 sequences are SGHVS and FNYEAQ. As DNA, the CDR3 is TGTGCCAGCAGCTTAGAAGAGGGTGAGGGCTCACCCCTCCACTTT. This translates into CASSLEEGEGSPLHF.

The chain has TRBV28 and TRBJ1-2; TRBD1 agrees at 7 bases. V was clipped by 2 bases and J by 8 bases; unmatched bases: 8. This CDR3 is built from 14 residues. CDR1 and CDR2 from the germline V gene are MDHEN and SYDVKM. The DNA of the CDR3 is TGTGCCAGCAGTTTACCTACCTACAGGGGAGGCTACACCTTC. It is translated as CASSLPTYRGGYTF.

The rearrangement uses TRBV9 and TRBJ2-3, with D unresolved. The CDR3 consists of 12 residues. With 2 bases removed from V and 4 bases from J, the gap between germline ends came to 5 bases. Germline values: CDR1 SGDLS, CDR2 YYNGEE. The CDR3 region has the DNA TGTGCCAGCAGCGTTCATCCAGATACGCAGTATTTT. As protein: CASSVHPDTQYF.